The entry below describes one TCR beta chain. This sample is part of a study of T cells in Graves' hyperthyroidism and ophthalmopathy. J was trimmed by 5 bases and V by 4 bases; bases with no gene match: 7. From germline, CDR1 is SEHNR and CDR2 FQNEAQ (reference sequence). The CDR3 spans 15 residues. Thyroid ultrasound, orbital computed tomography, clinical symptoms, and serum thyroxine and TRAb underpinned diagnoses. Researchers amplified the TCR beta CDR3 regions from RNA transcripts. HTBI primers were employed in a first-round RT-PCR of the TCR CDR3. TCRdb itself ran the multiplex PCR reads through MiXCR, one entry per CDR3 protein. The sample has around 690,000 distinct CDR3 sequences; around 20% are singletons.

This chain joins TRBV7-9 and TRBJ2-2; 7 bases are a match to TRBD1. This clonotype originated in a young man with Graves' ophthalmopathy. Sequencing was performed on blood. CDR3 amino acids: CASSSEGAYTGELFF. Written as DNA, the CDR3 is TGTGCCAGCAGCTCCGAGGGGGCATATACCGGGGAGCTGTTTTTT.